This is a list of T cell receptor beta chains from one sample in a study of blood T cell repertoires in COVID-19. Only in-frame clones appear in the TCRdb table, and some are missing; sequencing was by immunoSEQ multiplex PCR. Of around 160,000 clones in the sample, 80% to 90% were seen once. The source material was peripheral blood. The source is a man aged 55-75 years with acute or convalescent COVID-19. Both conserved end residues are trimmed from each CDR3.

>TRBV6-5
ASTPQGGEQF
>TRBV11-2
ASSRKDRGFGYT
>TRBV27
ASSSFSGVREQY
>TRBV7-9
ASSLALSGRGSYNEQF
>TRBV5-1
ASRFDPTGTDTQY
>TRBV27
ASSRQPTGGSGNQPQH
>TRBV7-3
ASSPGTSGRLSTDTQY
>TRBV9
ASSVGQGLMNTEAF
>TRBV6-1
ASSEGSSGNTIY
>TRBV5-1
ASSGDSAGNTIY
>TRBV7-9
ASSLEQAPYGYT
>TRBV28
ASSARYEQY
>TRBV30
AWNTQLENEQY
>TRBV5-1
ASRDSGTYNEQF
>TRBV15
ATSRDRRMAPYSGYT
>TRBV2
ASTTDSNQPQH